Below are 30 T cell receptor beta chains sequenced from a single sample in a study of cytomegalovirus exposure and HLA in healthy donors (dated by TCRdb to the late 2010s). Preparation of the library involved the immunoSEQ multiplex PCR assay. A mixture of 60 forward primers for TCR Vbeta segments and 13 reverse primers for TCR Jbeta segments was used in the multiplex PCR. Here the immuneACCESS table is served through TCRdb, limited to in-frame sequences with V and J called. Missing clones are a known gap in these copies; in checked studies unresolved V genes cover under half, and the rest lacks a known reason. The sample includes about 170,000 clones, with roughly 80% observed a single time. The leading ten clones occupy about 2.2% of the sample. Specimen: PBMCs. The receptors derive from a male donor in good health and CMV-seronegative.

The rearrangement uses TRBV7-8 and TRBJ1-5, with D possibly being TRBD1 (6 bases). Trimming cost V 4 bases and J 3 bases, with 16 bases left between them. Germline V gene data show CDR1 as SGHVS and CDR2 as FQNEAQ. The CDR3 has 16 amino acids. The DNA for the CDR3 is TGTGCCAGCAGCTCATCGCCGGACAGCAACAATCAGCCCCAGCATTTT. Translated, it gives CASSSSPDSNNQPQHF.

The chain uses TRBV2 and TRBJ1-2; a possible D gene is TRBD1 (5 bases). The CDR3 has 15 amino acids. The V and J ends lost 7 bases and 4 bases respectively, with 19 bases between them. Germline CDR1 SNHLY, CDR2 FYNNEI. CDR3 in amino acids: CASNRPGLRSYGYTF. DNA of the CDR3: TGTGCCAGCAACAGACCGGGACTGAGGAGCTATGGCTACACCTTC.

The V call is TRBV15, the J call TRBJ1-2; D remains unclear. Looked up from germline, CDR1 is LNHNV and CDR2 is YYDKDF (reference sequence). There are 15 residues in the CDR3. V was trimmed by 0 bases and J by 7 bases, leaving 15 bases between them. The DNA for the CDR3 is TGTGCCACCAGCAGAGATGTTCTGACGGCGGGTGGCTACACCTTC. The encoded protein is CATSRDVLTAGGYTF.

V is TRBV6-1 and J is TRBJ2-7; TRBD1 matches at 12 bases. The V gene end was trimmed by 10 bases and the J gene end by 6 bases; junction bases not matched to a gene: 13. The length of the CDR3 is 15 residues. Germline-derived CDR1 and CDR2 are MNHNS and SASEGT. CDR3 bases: TGTGCCACCCTACCGCGCGGGACAGGGGGCCGCGAGCAGTACTTC. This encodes CATLPRGTGGREQYF.

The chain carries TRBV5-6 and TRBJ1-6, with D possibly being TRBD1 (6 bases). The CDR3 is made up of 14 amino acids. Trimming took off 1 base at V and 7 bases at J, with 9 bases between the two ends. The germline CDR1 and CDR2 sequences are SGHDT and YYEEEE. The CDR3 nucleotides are TGTGCCAGCAGCTTGTCCACAGGGAATTCACCCCTCCACTTT. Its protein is CASSLSTGNSPLHF.

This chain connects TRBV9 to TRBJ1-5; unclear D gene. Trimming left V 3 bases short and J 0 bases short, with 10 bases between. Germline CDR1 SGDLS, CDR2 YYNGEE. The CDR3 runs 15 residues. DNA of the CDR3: TGTGCCAGCAGCGCCGGGATCACTAGCAATCAGCCCCAGCATTTT. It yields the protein CASSAGITSNQPQHF.

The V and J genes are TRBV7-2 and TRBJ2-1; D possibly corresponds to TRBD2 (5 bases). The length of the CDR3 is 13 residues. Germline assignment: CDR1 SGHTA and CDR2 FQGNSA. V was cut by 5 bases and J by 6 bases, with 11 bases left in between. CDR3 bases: TGTGCCAGCAGCCGGGGTCGTCTCAATGAGCAGTTCTTC. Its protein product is CASSRGRLNEQFF. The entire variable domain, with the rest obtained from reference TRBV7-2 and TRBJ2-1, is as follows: GAGVSQSPSNKVTEKGKDVELRCDPISGHTALYWYRQSLGQGLEFLIYFQGNSAPDKSGLPSDRFSAERTGGSVSTLTIQRTQQEDSAVYLCASSRGRLNEQFFGPGTRLTVL.

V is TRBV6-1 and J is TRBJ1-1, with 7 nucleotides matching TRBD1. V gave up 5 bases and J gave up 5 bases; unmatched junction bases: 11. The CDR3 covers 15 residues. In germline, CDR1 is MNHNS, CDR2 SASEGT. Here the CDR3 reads CASSPRQGRWTEAFF. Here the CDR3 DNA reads TGTGCCAGCAGTCCTCGACAGGGTCGATGGACTGAAGCTTTCTTT.

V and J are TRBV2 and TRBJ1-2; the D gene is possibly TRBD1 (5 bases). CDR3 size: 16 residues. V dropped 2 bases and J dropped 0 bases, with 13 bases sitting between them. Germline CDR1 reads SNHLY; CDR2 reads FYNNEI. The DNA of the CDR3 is TGTGCCAGCAGTGAACTTACAGGTCTCTCTAACTATGGCTACACCTTC. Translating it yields CASSELTGLSNYGYTF.

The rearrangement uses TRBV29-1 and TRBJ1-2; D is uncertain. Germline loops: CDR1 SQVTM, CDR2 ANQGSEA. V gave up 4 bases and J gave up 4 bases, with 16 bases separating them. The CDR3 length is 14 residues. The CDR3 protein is CSVGRVGTAYGYTF. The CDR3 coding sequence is TGCAGCGTTGGTCGCGTCGGAACAGCCTATGGCTACACCTTC. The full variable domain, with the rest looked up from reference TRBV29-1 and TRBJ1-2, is SAVISQKPSRDICQRGTSLTIQCQVDSQVTMMFWYRQQPGQSLTLIATANQGSEATYESGFVIDKFPISRPNLTFSTLTVSNMSPEDSSIYLCSVGRVGTAYGYTFGSGTRLTVV.

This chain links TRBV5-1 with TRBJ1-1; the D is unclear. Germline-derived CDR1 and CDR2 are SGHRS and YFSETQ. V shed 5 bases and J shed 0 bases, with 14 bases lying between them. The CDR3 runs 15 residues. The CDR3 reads CASRDQAAMNTEAFF. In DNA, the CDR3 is TGCGCCAGCAGGGATCAGGCCGCAATGAACACTGAAGCTTTCTTT.

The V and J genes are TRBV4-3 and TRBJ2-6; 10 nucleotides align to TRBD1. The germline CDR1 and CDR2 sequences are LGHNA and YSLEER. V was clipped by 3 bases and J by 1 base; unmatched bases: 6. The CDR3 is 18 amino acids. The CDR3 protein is CASSQEGQGHSGANVLTF. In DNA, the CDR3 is TGCGCCAGCAGCCAGGAGGGACAGGGGCATTCTGGGGCCAACGTCCTGACTTTC.

CDR3 nucleotide sequence: TGTGCCAGCAGTGTCCCGGACCGCGGACGGGGGGGCACAGATACGCAGTATTTT. Protein product: CASSVPDRGRGGTDTQYF. V gene TRBV2 combines with J gene TRBJ2-3; 7 nucleotides align to TRBD2. The CDR3 sequence is 18 residues long. CDR1 is SNHLY, CDR2 FYNNEI, per germline. Losses at the gene ends were 4 bases for V and 1 base for J; bases not matched to a gene: 14. Complete variable domain (other parts from reference TRBV2 and TRBJ2-3): EPEVTQTPSHQVTQMGQEVILRCVPISNHLYFYWYRQILGQKVEFLVSFYNNEISEKSEIFDDQFSVERPDGSNFTLKIRSTKLEDSAMYFCASSVPDRGRGGTDTQYFGPGTRLTVL.

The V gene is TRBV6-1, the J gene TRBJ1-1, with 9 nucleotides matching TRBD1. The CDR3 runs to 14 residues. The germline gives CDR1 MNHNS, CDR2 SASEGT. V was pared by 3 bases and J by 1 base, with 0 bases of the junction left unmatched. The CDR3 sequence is CASSETGGNTEAFF. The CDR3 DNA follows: TGTGCCAGCAGTGAGACAGGGGGGAACACTGAAGCTTTCTTT.

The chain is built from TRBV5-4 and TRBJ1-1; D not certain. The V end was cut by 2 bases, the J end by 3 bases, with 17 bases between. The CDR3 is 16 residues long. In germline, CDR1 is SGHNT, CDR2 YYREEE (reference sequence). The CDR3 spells CASSLGSPRLHTEAFF. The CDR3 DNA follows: TGTGCCAGCAGCTTAGGCTCCCCCAGGTTGCACACTGAAGCTTTCTTT.

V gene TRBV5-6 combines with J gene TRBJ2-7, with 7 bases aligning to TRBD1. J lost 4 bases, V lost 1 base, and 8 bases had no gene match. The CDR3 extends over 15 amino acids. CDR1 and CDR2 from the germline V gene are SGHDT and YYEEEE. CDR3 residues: CASSLSGTDIYEQYF. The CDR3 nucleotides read TGTGCCAGCAGCTTGTCCGGGACAGATATATACGAGCAGTACTTC.

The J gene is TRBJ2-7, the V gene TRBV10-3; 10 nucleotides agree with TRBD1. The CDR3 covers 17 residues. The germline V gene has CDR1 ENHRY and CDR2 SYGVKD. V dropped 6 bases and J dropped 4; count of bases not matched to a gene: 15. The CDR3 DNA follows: TGTGCCATCAGCTTAACCGGGACAGGGGAGAGGTCGTACGAGCAGTACTTC. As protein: CAISLTGTGERSYEQYF.

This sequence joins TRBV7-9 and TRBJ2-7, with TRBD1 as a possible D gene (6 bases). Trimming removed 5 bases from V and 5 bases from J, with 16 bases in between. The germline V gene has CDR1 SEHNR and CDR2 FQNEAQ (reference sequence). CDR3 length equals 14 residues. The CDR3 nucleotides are TGTGCCAGCAGCCCAGGGGCAGGCATCGACGAGCAGTACTTC. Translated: CASSPGAGIDEQYF.

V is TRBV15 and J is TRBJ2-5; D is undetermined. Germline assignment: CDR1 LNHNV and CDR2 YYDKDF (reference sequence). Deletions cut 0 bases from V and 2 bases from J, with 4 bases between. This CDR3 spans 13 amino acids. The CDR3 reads CATSREQQETQYF. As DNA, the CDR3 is TGTGCCACCAGCAGAGAACAGCAAGAGACCCAGTACTTC.

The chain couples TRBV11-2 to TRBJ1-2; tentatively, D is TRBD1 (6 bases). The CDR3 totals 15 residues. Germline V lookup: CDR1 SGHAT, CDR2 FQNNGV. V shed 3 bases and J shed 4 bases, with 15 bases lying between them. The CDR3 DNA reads TGTGCCAGCAGCTTTGACAGGCAACAATTCTATGGCTACACCTTC. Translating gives CASSFDRQQFYGYTF.

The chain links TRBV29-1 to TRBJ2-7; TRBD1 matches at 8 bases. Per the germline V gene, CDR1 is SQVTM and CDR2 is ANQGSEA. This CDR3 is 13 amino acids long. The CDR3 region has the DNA TGCGGTGGCCGTGGGGCAGGGGGCGTAGAGCAGTACTTC. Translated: CGGRGAGGVEQYF.

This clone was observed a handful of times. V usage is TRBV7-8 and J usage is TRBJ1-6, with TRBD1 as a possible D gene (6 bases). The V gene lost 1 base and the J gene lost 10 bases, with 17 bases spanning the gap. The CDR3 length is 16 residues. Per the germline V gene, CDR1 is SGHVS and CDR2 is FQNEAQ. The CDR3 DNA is TGTGCCAGCAGCTTAGACGCGGGGGCGCGTCGCTCACCCCTCCACTTT. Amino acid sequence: CASSLDAGARRSPLHF.

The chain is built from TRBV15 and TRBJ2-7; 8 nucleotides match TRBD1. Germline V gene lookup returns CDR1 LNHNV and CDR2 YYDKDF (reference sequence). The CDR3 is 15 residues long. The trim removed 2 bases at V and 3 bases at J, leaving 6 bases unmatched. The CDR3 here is CATSRNYGQGYEQYF. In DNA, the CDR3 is TGTGCCACCAGCAGAAATTACGGACAGGGCTACGAGCAGTACTTC.

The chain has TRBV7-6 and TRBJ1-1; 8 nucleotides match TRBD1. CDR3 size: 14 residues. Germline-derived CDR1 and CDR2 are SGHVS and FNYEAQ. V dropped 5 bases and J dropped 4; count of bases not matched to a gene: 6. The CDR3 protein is CASSQQGGTTEAFF. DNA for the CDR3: TGTGCCAGCAGCCAACAGGGGGGGACCACTGAAGCTTTCTTT.

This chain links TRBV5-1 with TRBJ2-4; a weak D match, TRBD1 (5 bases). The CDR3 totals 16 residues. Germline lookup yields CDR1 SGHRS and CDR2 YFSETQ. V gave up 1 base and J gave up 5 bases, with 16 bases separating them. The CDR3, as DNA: TGCGCCAGCAGCTTGATGATGGACATGGGGCAAAACATTCAGTACTTC. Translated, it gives CASSLMMDMGQNIQYF.

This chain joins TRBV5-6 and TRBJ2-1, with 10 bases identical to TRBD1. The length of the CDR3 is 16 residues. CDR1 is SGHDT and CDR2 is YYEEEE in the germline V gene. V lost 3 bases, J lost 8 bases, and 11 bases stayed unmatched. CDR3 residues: CASSSLTGGINDEQFF. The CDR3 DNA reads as TGTGCCAGCAGCTCATTGACAGGGGGCATTAATGATGAGCAGTTCTTC.

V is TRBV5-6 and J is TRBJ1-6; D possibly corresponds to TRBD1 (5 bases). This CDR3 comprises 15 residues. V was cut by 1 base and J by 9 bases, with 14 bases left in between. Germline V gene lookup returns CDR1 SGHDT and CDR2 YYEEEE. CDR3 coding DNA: TGTGCCAGCAGCTTGCGTCAGGGATCAAGTTCACCCCTCCACTTT. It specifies CASSLRQGSSSPLHF.

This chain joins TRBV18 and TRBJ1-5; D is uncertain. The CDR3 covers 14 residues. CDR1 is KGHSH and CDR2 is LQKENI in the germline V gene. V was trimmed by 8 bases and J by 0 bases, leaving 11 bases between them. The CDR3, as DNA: TGTGCCAGCCGATCCGACATTAGCAATCAGCCCCAGCATTTT. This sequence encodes CASRSDISNQPQHF.

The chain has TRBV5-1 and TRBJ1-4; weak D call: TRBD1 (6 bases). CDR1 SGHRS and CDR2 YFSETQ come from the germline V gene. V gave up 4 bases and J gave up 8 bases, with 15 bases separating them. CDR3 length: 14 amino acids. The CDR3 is CASSPGQGYEKLFF. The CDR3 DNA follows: TGCGCCAGCAGCCCGGGCCAGGGGTACGAAAAACTGTTTTTT.

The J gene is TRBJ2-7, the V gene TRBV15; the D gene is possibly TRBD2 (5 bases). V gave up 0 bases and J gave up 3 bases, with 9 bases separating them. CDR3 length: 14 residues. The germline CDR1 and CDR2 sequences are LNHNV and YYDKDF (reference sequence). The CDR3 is CATSRDMSGYEQYF. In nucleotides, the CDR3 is TGTGCCACCAGCAGAGATATGAGCGGCTACGAGCAGTACTTC.